A single sample gave rise to the 6 T cell receptor beta chains below, sequenced in a study of blood T cells in healthy people across ages. Next came a second PCR, run for roughly 6 to 11 cycles, which used a sample-barcoded 5' primer along with a J-beta primer mix. TCRdb passed the 5' RACE reads through MiXCR, listing each CDR3 protein once. The data show hundreds of thousands of distinct CDR3 sequences, with 22% seen just once and 22% held by the top ten. Input material: blood. The origin of the receptors is a man between 70 and 80 years old in good health.

V and J are TRBV9 and TRBJ2-2, with D hard to call. V was pared by 5 bases and J by 4 bases, with 9 bases between. The germline V gene encodes CDR1 SGDLS and CDR2 YYNGEE. The CDR3 loop spans 13 amino acids. CDR3 sequence: CASRPATTGELFF. Written as DNA, the CDR3 is TGTGCCAGCAGGCCAGCGACCACCGGGGAGCTGTTTTTT.

The rearrangement joins TRBV10-2 to TRBJ2-1; 10 nucleotides match TRBD1. Matching the DNA end better, TRBJ2-7 makes the J call doubtful. This CDR3 contains 14 residues. Per germline, CDR1 WSHSY and CDR2 SAAADI. The CDR3 region is CASKRQGAGHEQYF. The CDR3 nucleotides are TGCGCCAGCAAACGACAGGGGGCAGGGCACGAGCAGTACTTC.

This rearrangement joins TRBV7-2 to TRBJ2-5, with 10 bases lining up with TRBD1. Germline CDR1 reads SGHTA; CDR2 reads FQGNSA. The junction had 8 bases not matched to a gene; V was cut back by 4 bases and J by 3 bases. The CDR3 runs 16 residues. The CDR3 loop is CASSYDPGTGEETQYF. CDR3 nucleotide sequence: TGTGCCAGCAGCTACGACCCCGGGACAGGGGAAGAGACCCAGTACTTC. Complete variable domain (other parts from reference TRBV7-2 and TRBJ2-5): GAGVSQSPSNKVTEKGKDVELRCDPISGHTALYWYRQSLGQGLEFLIYFQGNSAPDKSGLPSDRFSAERTGGSVSTLTIQRTQQEDSAVYLCASSYDPGTGEETQYFGPGTRLLVL.

This clonotype showed up just a few times. The chain recombines TRBV20-1 with TRBJ2-7; a weak D match, TRBD2 (7 bases). The CDR3 loop spans 13 amino acids. The germline V and J ends were trimmed by 8 bases and 0 bases, with 14 bases remaining between them. From germline, CDR1 is DFQATT and CDR2 SNEGSKA (reference sequence). The CDR3 is CSLIRGASYEQYF. DNA of the CDR3: TGCAGTCTCATTCGGGGGGCCTCCTACGAGCAGTACTTC.

In regard to this clonotype: One end of the junction does not line up with germline, which may come from a read error. This sequence joins TRBV12-3 or TRBV12-4 and TRBJ1-4; D is possibly TRBD1 (5 bases). The CDR3 extends over 14 amino acids. CDR3 DNA: TGTGCCAGCAATTTATGGGGGACTAATGAAAAACTGTTTTTT. Protein: CASNLWGTNEKLFF.

This clonotype was seen more than once but under ten times. The chain uses TRBV5-1 and TRBJ2-3; TRBD1 is a possible D gene (5 bases). Between the trimmed V and J ends, which lost 0 bases and 8 bases, there was a span of 16 bases. The CDR3 has 15 residues. CDR1 SGHRS and CDR2 YFSETQ come from the germline V gene. CDR3 amino acids: CASSLGAAGQGTQYF. The CDR3 DNA is TGCGCCAGCAGCTTGGGCGCGGCAGGTCAGGGTACGCAGTATTTT. The full variable domain, in which reference TRBV5-1 and TRBJ2-3 provide the parts outside the CDR3, is KAGVTQTPRYLIKTRGQQVTLSCSPISGHRSVSWYQQTPGQGLQFLFEYFSETQRNKGNFPGRFSGRQFSNSRSEMNVSTLELGDSALYLCASSLGAAGQGTQYFGPGTRLTVL.